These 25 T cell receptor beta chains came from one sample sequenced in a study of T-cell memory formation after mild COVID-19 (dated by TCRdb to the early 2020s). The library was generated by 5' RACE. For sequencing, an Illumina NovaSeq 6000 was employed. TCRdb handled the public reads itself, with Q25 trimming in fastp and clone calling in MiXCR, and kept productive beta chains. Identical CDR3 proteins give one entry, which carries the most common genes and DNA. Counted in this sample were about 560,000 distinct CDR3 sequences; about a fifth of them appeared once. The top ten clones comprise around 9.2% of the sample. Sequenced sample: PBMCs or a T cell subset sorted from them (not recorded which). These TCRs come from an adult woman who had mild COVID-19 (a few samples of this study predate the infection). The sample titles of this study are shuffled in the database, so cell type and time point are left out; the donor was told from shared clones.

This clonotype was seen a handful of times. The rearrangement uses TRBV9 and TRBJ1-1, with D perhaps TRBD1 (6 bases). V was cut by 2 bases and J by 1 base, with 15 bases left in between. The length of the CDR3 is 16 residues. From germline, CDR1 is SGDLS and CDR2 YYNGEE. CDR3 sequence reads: CASSVSSGTQNTEAFF. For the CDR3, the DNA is TGTGCCAGCAGCGTTTCGTCCGGGACACAGAACACTGAAGCTTTCTTT. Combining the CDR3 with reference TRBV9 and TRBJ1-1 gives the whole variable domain DSGVTQTPKHLITATGQRVTLRCSPRSGDLSVYWYQQSLDQGLQFLIQYYNGEERAKGNILERFSAQQFPDLHSELNLSSLELGDSALYFCASSVSSGTQNTEAFFGQGTRLTVV.

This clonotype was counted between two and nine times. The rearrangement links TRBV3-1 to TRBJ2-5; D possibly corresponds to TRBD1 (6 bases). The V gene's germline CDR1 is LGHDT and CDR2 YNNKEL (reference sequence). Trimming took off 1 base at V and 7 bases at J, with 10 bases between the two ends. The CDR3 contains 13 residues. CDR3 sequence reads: CASSQGVTGTQYF. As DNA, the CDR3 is TGTGCCAGCAGCCAAGGGGTGACAGGGACCCAGTACTTC.

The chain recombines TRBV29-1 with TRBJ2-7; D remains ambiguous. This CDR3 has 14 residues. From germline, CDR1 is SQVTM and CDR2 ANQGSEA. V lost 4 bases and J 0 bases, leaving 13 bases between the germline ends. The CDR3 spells CSVGRAGFSYEQYF. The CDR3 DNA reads TGCAGCGTTGGAAGGGCAGGATTCTCCTACGAGCAGTACTTC.

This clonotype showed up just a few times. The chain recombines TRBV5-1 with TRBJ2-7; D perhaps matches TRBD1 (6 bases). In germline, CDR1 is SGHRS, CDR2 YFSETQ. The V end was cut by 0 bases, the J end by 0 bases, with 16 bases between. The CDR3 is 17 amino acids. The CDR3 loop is CASSLAPQGRTSYEQYF. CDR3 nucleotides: TGCGCCAGCAGCTTGGCCCCCCAGGGGCGCACCTCCTACGAGCAGTACTTC.

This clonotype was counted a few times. CDR3: CASSLLAGLGSSYNEQFF. CDR3 in DNA: TGCGCCAGCAGCTTGCTAGCGGGACTGGGGAGCTCCTACAATGAGCAGTTCTTC. The chain combines TRBV5-1 with TRBJ2-1; TRBD2 aligns across 9 bases. Trimming removed 1 base from V and 0 bases from J; junction bases left unmatched: 8. The CDR3 covers 18 residues. CDR1 is SGHRS and CDR2 is YFSETQ in the germline V gene.

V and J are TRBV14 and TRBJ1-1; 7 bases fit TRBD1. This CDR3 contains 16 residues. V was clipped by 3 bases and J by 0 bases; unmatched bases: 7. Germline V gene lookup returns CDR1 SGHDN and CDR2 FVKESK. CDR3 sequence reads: CASSHLSGQLNTEAFF. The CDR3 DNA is TGTGCCAGCAGCCATCTCTCGGGACAGTTGAACACTGAAGCTTTCTTT. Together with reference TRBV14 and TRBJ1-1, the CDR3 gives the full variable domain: EAGVTQFPSHSVIEKGQTVTLRCDPISGHDNLYWYRRVMGKEIKFLLHFVKESKQDESGMPNNRFLAERTGGTYSTLKVQPAELEDSGVYFCASSHLSGQLNTEAFFGQGTRLTVV.

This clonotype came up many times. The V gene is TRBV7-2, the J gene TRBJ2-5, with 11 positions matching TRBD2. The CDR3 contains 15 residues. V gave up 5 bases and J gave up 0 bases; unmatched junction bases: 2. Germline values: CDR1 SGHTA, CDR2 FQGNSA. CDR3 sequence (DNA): TGTGCCAGCAGCCCTAGCGGGGGGTACCAAGAGACCCAGTACTTC. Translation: CASSPSGGYQETQYF.

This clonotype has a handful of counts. Here the CDR3 DNA reads TGTGCCAGCAGCGCAATTGGGGACACTCTAAACAATGAGCAGTTCTTC. Translated, it gives CASSAIGDTLNNEQFF. The chain combines TRBV12-3 or TRBV12-4 with TRBJ2-1, with D perhaps matching TRBD1 (6 bases). The length of the CDR3 is 16 residues. With 6 bases removed from V and 5 bases from J, the gap between germline ends came to 20 bases.

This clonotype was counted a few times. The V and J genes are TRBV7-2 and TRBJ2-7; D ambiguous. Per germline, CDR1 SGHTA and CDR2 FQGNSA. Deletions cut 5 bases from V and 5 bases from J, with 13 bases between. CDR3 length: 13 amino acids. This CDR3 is CASSRFVLDEQYF. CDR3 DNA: TGTGCCAGCAGCCGATTTGTTTTGGACGAGCAGTACTTC.

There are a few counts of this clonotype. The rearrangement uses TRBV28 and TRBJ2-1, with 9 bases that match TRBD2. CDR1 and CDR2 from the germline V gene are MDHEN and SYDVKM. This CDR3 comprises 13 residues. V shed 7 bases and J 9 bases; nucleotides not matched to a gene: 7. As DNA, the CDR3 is TGTGCCAGCAACGGACTAGCGTTTGGTGAGCAGTTCTTC. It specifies CASNGLAFGEQFF.

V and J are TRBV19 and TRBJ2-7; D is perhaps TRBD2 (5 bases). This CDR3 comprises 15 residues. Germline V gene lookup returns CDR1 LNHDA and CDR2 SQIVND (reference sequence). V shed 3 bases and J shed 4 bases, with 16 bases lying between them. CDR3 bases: TGTGCCAGTAGTATGTTCGGAGGAGGAAGGTACGAGCAGTACTTC. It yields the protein CASSMFGGGRYEQYF.

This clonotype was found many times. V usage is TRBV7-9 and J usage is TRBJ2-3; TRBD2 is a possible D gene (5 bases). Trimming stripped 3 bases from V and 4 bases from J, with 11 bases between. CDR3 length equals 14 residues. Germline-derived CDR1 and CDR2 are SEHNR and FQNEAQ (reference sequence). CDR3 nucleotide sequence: TGTGCCAGCAGCTTGGGAGCCGGGGCAGATACGCAGTATTTT. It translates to CASSLGAGADTQYF.

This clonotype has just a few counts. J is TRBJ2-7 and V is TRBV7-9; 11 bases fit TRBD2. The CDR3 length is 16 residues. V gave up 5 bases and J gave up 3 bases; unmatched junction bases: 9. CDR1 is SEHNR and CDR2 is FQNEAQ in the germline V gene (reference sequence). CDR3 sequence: CASSPSRLAGFYEQYF. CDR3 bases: TGTGCCAGCAGCCCTTCCAGACTAGCGGGATTCTACGAGCAGTACTTC.

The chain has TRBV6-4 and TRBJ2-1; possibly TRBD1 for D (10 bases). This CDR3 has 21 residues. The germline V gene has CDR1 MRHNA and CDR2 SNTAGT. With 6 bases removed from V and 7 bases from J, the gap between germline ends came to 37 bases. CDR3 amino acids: CASSPDPGQGIAGGPGNEQFF. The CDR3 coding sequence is TGTGCCAGCAGCCCAGACCCGGGACAGGGGATTGCGGGAGGGCCGGGAAATGAGCAGTTCTTC.

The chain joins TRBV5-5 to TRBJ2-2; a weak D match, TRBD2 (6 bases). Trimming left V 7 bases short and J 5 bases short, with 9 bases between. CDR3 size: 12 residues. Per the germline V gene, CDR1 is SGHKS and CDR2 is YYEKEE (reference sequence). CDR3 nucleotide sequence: TGTGCCAGCGGAGGGGTAACCGGGGAGCTGTTTTTT. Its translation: CASGGVTGELFF. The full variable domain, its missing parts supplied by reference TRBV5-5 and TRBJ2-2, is DAGVTQSPTHLIKTRGQQVTLRCSPISGHKSVSWYQQVLGQGPQFIFQYYEKEERGRGNFPDRFSARQFPNYSSELNVNALLLGDSALYLCASGGVTGELFFGEGSRLTVL.

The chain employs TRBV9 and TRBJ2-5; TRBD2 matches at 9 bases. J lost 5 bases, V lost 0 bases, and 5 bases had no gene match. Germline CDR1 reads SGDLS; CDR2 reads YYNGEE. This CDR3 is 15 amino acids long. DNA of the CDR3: TGTGCCAGCAGCGTAGCTAGTAGCGGGAGTGAGACCCAGTACTTC. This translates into CASSVASSGSETQYF.

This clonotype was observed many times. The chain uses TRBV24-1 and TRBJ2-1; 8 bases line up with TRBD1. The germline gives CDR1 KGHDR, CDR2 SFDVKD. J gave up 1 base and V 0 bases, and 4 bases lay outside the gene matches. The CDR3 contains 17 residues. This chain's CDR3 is CATSDLPGDRSYNEQFF. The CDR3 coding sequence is TGTGCCACCAGTGATTTGCCCGGGGACAGGTCCTACAATGAGCAGTTCTTC.

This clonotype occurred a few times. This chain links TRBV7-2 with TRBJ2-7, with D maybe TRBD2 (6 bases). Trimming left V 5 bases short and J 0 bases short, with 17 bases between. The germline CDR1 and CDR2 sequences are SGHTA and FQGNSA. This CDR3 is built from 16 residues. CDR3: CASSRLPGLSSYEQYF. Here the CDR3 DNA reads TGTGCCAGCAGCCGACTGCCGGGACTGAGCTCCTACGAGCAGTACTTC.

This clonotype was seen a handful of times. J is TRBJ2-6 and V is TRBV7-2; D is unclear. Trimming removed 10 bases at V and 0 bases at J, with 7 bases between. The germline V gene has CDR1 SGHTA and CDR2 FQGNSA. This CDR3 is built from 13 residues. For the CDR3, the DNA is TGTGCCATTCGCAACTCTGGGGCCAACGTCCTGACTTTC. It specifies CAIRNSGANVLTF.

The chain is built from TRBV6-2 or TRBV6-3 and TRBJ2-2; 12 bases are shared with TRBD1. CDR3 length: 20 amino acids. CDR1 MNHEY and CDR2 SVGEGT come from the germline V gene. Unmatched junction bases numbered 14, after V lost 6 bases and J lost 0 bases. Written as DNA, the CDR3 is TGTGCCAGCAGACGAAACCGGGACAGGGGGCTCTCCGCGAACACCGGGGAGCTGTTTTTT. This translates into CASRRNRDRGLSANTGELFF.

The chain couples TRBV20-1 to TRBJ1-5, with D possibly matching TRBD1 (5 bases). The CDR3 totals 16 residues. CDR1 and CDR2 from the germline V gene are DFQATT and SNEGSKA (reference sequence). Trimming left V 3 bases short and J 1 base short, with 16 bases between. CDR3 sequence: CSASIGAGTSNQPQHF. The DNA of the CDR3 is TGCAGTGCTAGTATAGGGGCCGGCACGAGCAATCAGCCCCAGCATTTT.

The CDR3 sequence: CSARDRRSQETQYF. As DNA, the CDR3 is TGCAGTGCTAGAGATCGGCGGAGCCAAGAGACCCAGTACTTC. The chain joins TRBV20-1 to TRBJ2-5; D call uncertain. CDR3 length: 14 amino acids. Germline V gene sequence: CDR1 DFQATT, CDR2 SNEGSKA (reference sequence). The V end was cut by 0 bases, the J end by 1 base, with 9 bases between.

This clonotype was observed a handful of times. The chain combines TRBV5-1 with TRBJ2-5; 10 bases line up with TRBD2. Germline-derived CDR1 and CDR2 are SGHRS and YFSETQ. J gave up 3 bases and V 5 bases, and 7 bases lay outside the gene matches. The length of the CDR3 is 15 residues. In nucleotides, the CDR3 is TGCGCCAGCAGTTTCAGCGGGAGGGCCGAAGAGACCCAGTACTTC. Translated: CASSFSGRAEETQYF.

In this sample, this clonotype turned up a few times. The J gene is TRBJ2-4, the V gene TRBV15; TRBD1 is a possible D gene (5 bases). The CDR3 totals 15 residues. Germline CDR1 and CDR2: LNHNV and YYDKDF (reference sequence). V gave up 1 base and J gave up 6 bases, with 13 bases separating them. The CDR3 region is CATSRVRQGGNIQYF. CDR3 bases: TGTGCCACCAGCAGAGTACGGCAGGGTGGAAACATTCAGTACTTC.

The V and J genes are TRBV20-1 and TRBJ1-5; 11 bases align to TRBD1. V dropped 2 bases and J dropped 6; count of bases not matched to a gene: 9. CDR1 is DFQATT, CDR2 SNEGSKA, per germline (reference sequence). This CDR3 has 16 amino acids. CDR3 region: CSARPQDRGLSQPQHF. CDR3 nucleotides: TGCAGTGCTAGACCGCAGGACAGGGGGCTAAGTCAGCCCCAGCATTTT.